One and the same sample provided the 15 T cell receptor beta chains below, sequenced in a study of blood T cell repertoires in COVID-19. Produced via immunoSEQ multiplex PCR; TCRdb's table is partial and in-frame only. The sample holds more than 100,000 clones; roughly 89% are singletons and the top ten take around 4%. Sequenced: peripheral blood. These TCRs come from a man in his forties with acute or convalescent COVID-19.

The chain carries TRBV6-5 and TRBJ2-1; 10 nucleotides match TRBD1. Germline trimming cut 4 bases from V and 6 bases from J; bases unmatched to any gene: 6. The CDR3 runs to 15 residues. Germline CDR1 and CDR2: MNHEY and SVGAGI. The CDR3 DNA follows: TGTGCCAGCAGTTTAAAGGACAGGGGGTTCAATGAGCAGTTCTTC. Protein: CASSLKDRGFNEQFF.

V and J are TRBV6-2 or TRBV6-3 and TRBJ2-1; TRBD2 is a possible D gene (5 bases). The CDR3 sequence is 15 residues long. Trimming took off 2 bases at V and 8 bases at J, with 16 bases between the two ends. Per the germline V gene, CDR1 is MNHEY and CDR2 is SVGEGT. The CDR3 loop is CASSYGSGALHEQFF. The CDR3 coding sequence is TGTGCCAGCAGTTACGGAAGCGGAGCTCTGCATGAGCAGTTCTTC.

This clone came up once. The rearrangement joins TRBV6-2 or TRBV6-3 to TRBJ1-5; 7 nucleotides line up with TRBD1. V lost 4 bases to trimming and J lost 8 bases; unmatched junction nucleotides: 11. Germline CDR1 reads MNHEY; CDR2 reads SVGEGT. The CDR3 extends over 15 amino acids. CDR3 loop: CASSFTGVGLEPQHF. In DNA form, the CDR3 reads TGTGCCAGCAGTTTCACAGGGGTCGGGTTGGAGCCCCAGCATTTT.

The rearrangement uses TRBV7-2 and TRBJ1-2, with a weak D call TRBD1 (6 bases). V was pared by 2 bases and J by 5 bases, with 15 bases between. Germline V gene data show CDR1 as SGHTA and CDR2 as FQGNSA. The CDR3 is 15 residues long. The CDR3 coding sequence is TGTGCCAGCAGCTTAAATTTAGGCCAGGGGTATGGCTACACCTTC. This sequence encodes CASSLNLGQGYGYTF.

The gene calls are TRBV5-1 and TRBJ2-7; D not certain. V shed 4 bases and J shed 2 bases, with 16 bases lying between them. CDR1 and CDR2 from the germline V gene are SGHRS and YFSETQ. The CDR3 spans 15 residues. The DNA for the CDR3 is TGCGCCAGCAGCCCGGAACTGGGCCCAGCCTACGAGCAGTACTTC. Protein: CASSPELGPAYEQYF.

This clone has a single count. The chain has TRBV7-9 and TRBJ2-7, with 9 positions matching TRBD1. V was pared by 5 bases and J by 5 bases, with 4 bases of the junction left unmatched. CDR3 length: 13 residues. CDR1 is SEHNR and CDR2 is FQNEAQ in the germline V gene (reference sequence). The CDR3 loop is CASSPRDRDEQYF. The CDR3 bases are TGTGCCAGCAGCCCGAGGGACAGGGACGAGCAGTACTTC. The entire variable domain, with the rest obtained from reference TRBV7-9 and TRBJ2-7, is as follows: DTGVSQNPRHKITKRGQNVTFRCDPISEHNRLYWYRQTLGQGPEFLTYFQNEAQLEKSRLLSDRFSAERPKGSFSTLEIQRTEQGDSAMYLCASSPRDRDEQYFGPGTRLTVT.

The genes are TRBV19 and TRBJ1-5, with TRBD1 matching over 10 bases. This CDR3 is 16 amino acids long. V lost 1 base to trimming and J lost 6 bases; unmatched junction nucleotides: 6. Per germline, CDR1 LNHDA and CDR2 SQIVND (reference sequence). CDR3 sequence: CASSIAVGDRGQPQHF. Here the CDR3 DNA reads TGTGCCAGTAGTATAGCAGTGGGGGACAGGGGTCAGCCCCAGCATTTT.

The genes are TRBV7-9 and TRBJ2-5; tentative D call: TRBD2 (5 bases). The CDR3 length is 14 residues. With 7 bases removed from V and 5 bases from J, the gap between germline ends came to 17 bases. CDR1 and CDR2 (germline): SEHNR, FQNEAQ (reference sequence). The CDR3 bases are TGTGCCAGCATTAGTAACGGGGTTGCGGAGACCCAGTACTTC. This codes for CASISNGVAETQYF.

This chain joins TRBV7-2 and TRBJ1-2; 8 bases are a match to TRBD1. Unmatched junction bases numbered 8, after V lost 1 base and J lost 7 bases. The CDR3 consists of 15 residues. From germline, CDR1 is SGHTA and CDR2 FQGNSA. CDR3 sequence: CASSLVPGGPSGYTF. DNA of the CDR3: TGTGCCAGCAGCTTAGTTCCAGGGGGCCCTAGTGGCTACACCTTC.

The gene calls are TRBV6-6 and TRBJ2-1; TRBD2 agrees at 9 bases. V gave up 5 bases and J gave up 2 bases; unmatched junction bases: 10. Germline-derived CDR1 and CDR2 are MNHNY and SVGAGI (reference sequence). The CDR3 totals 17 residues. CDR3 DNA sequence: TGTGCCAGCAGTCAAAACGTAGCGGGAGTAACCTACAATGAGCAGTTCTTC. It codes for CASSQNVAGVTYNEQFF.

CDR3 DNA: TGTGCCACCAGCAGAGGCAGGGAGGATTCACCCCTCCACTTT. This codes for CATSRGREDSPLHF. This rearrangement joins TRBV15 to TRBJ1-6; D perhaps matches TRBD1 (5 bases). The CDR3 has 14 residues. V lost 1 base and J 8 bases, leaving 9 bases between the germline ends. Germline assignment: CDR1 LNHNV and CDR2 YYDKDF (reference sequence).

This rearrangement joins TRBV20-1 to TRBJ2-1; weak D call: TRBD2 (5 bases). Trimming cost V 5 bases and J 9 bases, with 11 bases left between them. Germline CDR1 DFQATT, CDR2 SNEGSKA (reference sequence). The CDR3 loop spans 11 amino acids. The DNA of the CDR3 is TGCAGTGCTGGAACTAGTGTTGAGCAGTTCTTC. This gives the protein CSAGTSVEQFF.

This sequence joins TRBV19 and TRBJ1-1; D might be TRBD1 (6 bases). CDR3 length: 13 amino acids. Germline loops: CDR1 LNHDA, CDR2 SQIVND (reference sequence). Trimming removed 4 bases from V and 6 bases from J, with 12 bases in between. CDR3 sequence (DNA): TGTGCCAGTAGTAAAACAGGGTGGGCTGAAGCTTTCTTT. This translates into CASSKTGWAEAFF.

This clone has just a few counts. The chain joins TRBV7-9 to TRBJ2-7; 9 positions agree with TRBD1. The CDR3 is made up of 15 amino acids. The ends lost 3 bases at V and 3 bases at J; junction bases unmatched: 6. CDR1 SEHNR and CDR2 FQNEAQ come from the germline V gene (reference sequence). CDR3 DNA sequence: TGTGCCAGCAGCTTCCCGGGACAGGGCAACTACGAGCAGTACTTC. Encoded protein: CASSFPGQGNYEQYF.

The chain links TRBV24-1 to TRBJ1-1; no reliable D call. V dropped 1 base and J dropped 7 bases, with 6 bases sitting between them. Per germline, CDR1 KGHDR and CDR2 SFDVKD. CDR3 length: 12 residues. CDR3 sequence (DNA): TGTGCCACCAGTGATTTACGGAGTGAAGCTTTCTTT. This translates into CATSDLRSEAFF.